Listed below are T cell receptor beta chains from one sample, sequenced in a study of T cell changes during pregnancy in multiple sclerosis. Clones were read by immunoSEQ multiplex PCR, and TCRdb kept only the in-frame ones, dropping some. The sample has around 55,000 clones; around 90% are singletons. Here the sequenced sample was CD4+ T cells from peripheral blood mononuclear cells, taken in the first trimester of pregnancy. The receptors come from a female donor with multiple sclerosis, enrolled in a pregnancy study. CDR3s include the opening cysteine and the closing phenylalanine or tryptophan. Fields, in order: D gene, V gene, J gene, clone size, CDR3 protein, CDR3 DNA. The D gene is left open where the match is weak. Expanded clones are given a class, and other clones once, few, many or no size at all.

>TRBD1|TRBV6-5|TRBJ1-6|-
CASDRGPHSPLHF
TGTGCCAGTGACAGGGGGCCACATTCACCCCTCCACTTT
>-|TRBV9|TRBJ2-4|-
CASSVREGGGNIQYF
TGTGCCAGCAGCGTAAGAGAAGGCGGAGGGAACATTCAGTACTTC
>TRBD2|TRBV28|TRBJ2-5|-
CASSPRGGETQYF
TGTGCCAGCAGTCCCCGCGGGGGGGAGACCCAGTACTTC
>TRBD1|TRBV7-3|TRBJ1-4|-
CASSPQGVREKLFF
TGTGCCAGCAGTCCTCAGGGGGTGAGGGAAAAACTGTTTTTT
>TRBD2|TRBV28|TRBJ2-5|-
CASSFLKSSGRAFETQYF
TGTGCCAGCAGTTTTCTCAAGTCTAGCGGGAGGGCCTTTGAGACCCAGTACTTC
>-|TRBV19|TRBJ2-2|-
CASSIGGGTGELFF
TGTGCCAGTAGTATCGGGGGTGGGACCGGGGAGCTGTTTTTT
>TRBD1|TRBV5-6|TRBJ1-4|-
CASSLRVDRGPTNEKLFF
TGTGCCAGCAGCTTGCGGGTGGACAGGGGTCCAACTAATGAAAAACTGTTTTTT
>-|TRBV10-3|TRBJ2-3|-
CAISGRGSTDTQYF
TGTGCCATCAGTGGGCGGGGTAGCACAGATACGCAGTATTTT
>-|TRBV5-1|TRBJ1-6|-
CASSLARWDTINSPLHF
TGCGCCAGCAGCTTGGCGAGATGGGACACCATAAATTCACCCCTCCACTTT
>TRBD2|TRBV4-3|TRBJ2-1|once
CASSQGAGGPRDEQFF
TGCGCCAGCAGCCAAGGGGCGGGGGGGCCACGTGATGAGCAGTTCTTC
>-|TRBV5-5|TRBJ2-5|-
CASSLGVSGETQYF
TGTGCCAGCAGCTTGGGGGTCTCGGGAGAGACCCAGTACTTC
>-|TRBV2|TRBJ1-1|-
CASSGRQARNTEAFF
TGTGCCAGCAGTGGGAGACAGGCCAGGAACACTGAAGCTTTCTTT
>-|TRBV28|TRBJ2-6|-
CASSPVRSGANVLTF
TGTGCCAGCAGTCCCGTGCGCTCTGGGGCCAACGTCCTGACTTTC
>-|TRBV9|TRBJ2-6|few
CASSPPRGSGANVLTF
TGTGCCAGCAGCCCCCCCCGGGGCTCTGGGGCCAACGTCCTGACTTTC
>-|TRBV7-2|TRBJ1-4|-
CASSPDRLKLFF
TGTGCCAGCAGCCCAGACAGGTTAAAACTGTTTTTT
>-|TRBV2|TRBJ1-2|once
CASSSSRAYGYTF
TGTGCCAGCAGCTCGTCCAGGGCCTATGGCTACACCTTC
>-|TRBV6-1|TRBJ2-1|once
CASSENGGFYNEQFF
TGTGCCAGCAGTGAGAATGGGGGGTTCTACAATGAGCAGTTCTTC
>TRBD2|TRBV19|TRBJ2-1|-
CASTSGRSNEQFF
TGTGCCAGTACTAGCGGGAGGTCCAATGAGCAGTTCTTC
>TRBD1|TRBV18|TRBJ2-2|-
CASSPGTGGRELFF
TGTGCCAGCTCACCCGGGACAGGGGGAAGGGAGCTGTTTTTT
>TRBD1|TRBV5-1|TRBJ1-2|-
CASSQGVPTGHTF
TGCGCCAGCAGCCAGGGGGTCCCCACGGGCCACACCTTC
>-|TRBV13|TRBJ2-3|-
CASSLYLGLAHTDTQYF
TGTGCCAGCAGCTTATATCTCGGGCTAGCACACACAGATACGCAGTATTTT
>TRBD1|TRBV5-1|TRBJ1-3|-
CASSLGRDRARGNTIYF
TGCGCCAGCAGCTTGGGACGGGACAGGGCGAGGGGAAACACCATATATTTT
>-|TRBV9|TRBJ1-2|-
CASSVGADNLYGYTF
TGTGCCAGCAGCGTAGGGGCAGATAATCTCTATGGCTACACCTTC
>-|TRBV30|TRBJ2-3|once
CAWSVRGLPWGTQYF
TGTGCCTGGAGTGTAAGGGGACTTCCGTGGGGTACGCAGTATTTT
>TRBD2|TRBV7-9|TRBJ2-1|few
CASSFPPRLAGVSDEQFF
TGTGCCAGCAGCTTCCCCCCTAGATTAGCGGGAGTTTCCGATGAGCAGTTCTTC
>-|TRBV5-4|TRBJ2-7|-
CASSSDRSYEQYF
TGTGCCAGCAGCTCCGACAGGTCCTACGAGCAGTACTTC
>-|TRBV7-3|TRBJ1-2|-
CASSPAPRGGSYGYTF
TGTGCCAGCAGCCCCGCCCCCCGGGGAGGGAGCTATGGCTACACCTTC
>TRBD2|TRBV14|TRBJ2-7|once
CASSLAGPTYEQYF
TGTGCCAGCAGCCTAGCGGGGCCGACCTACGAGCAGTACTTC
>TRBD1|TRBV6-5|TRBJ2-7|-
CASSYASGTGFYEQYF
TGTGCCAGCAGTTACGCTTCCGGGACAGGGTTCTACGAGCAGTACTTC
>-|TRBV2|TRBJ1-5|-
CASIRYREGQPQHF
TGTGCCAGCATCAGATACAGGGAGGGTCAGCCCCAGCATTTT
>TRBD1|TRBV19|TRBJ2-6|-
CASSIVGQGRSGANVLTF
TGTGCCAGTAGTATCGTAGGACAGGGGCGCTCTGGGGCCAACGTCCTGACTTTC
>TRBD1|TRBV7-2|TRBJ2-1|-
CASSLARGTGGRNEQFF
TGTGCCAGCAGCTTAGCGCGGGGGACAGGGGGACGCAATGAGCAGTTCTTC
>-|TRBV7-9|TRBJ2-3|-
CASSLAGGLGPTDTQYF
TGTGCCAGCAGCTTAGCGGGGGGGCTTGGTCCCACAGATACGCAGTATTTT
>-|TRBV12-2|TRBJ2-5|once
CASRRRTGRSGETQYF
TGTGCAAGTAGGCGCCGGACAGGGAGGTCTGGAGAGACCCAGTACTTC
>-|TRBV5-1|TRBJ2-6|-
CASSLRRGPFSGANVLTF
TGCGCCAGCAGCTTGAGGCGGGGACCCTTCTCTGGGGCCAACGTCCTGACTTTC
>-|TRBV5-1|TRBJ2-3|-
CASRDWESWDDTQYF
TGCGCCAGCAGGGACTGGGAGTCTTGGGATGATACGCAGTATTTT
>-|TRBV4-1|TRBJ2-1|-
CASSPTAYNEQFF
TGCGCCAGCAGCCCTACTGCGTACAATGAGCAGTTCTTC
>-|TRBV9|TRBJ1-3|-
CASSVDEYFGNTIYF
TGTGCCAGCAGCGTAGATGAGTACTTTGGAAACACCATATATTTT
>-|TRBV5-1|TRBJ2-5|-
CASSQGGQETQYF
TGCGCCAGCAGCCAGGGAGGCCAAGAGACCCAGTACTTC
>-|TRBV7-2|TRBJ1-2|-
CASSRDKGSHYGYTF
TGTGCCAGCAGCCGAGATAAGGGGTCTCACTATGGCTACACCTTC
>-|TRBV19|TRBJ2-7|-
CASSGGYYEQYF
TGTGCCAGTAGTGGAGGGTACTACGAGCAGTACTTC
>-|TRBV28|TRBJ2-3|-
CASSFLAGSTDTQYF
TGTGCCAGCAGTTTTCTGGCAGGTAGCACAGATACGCAGTATTTT
>-|TRBV28|TRBJ1-1|-
CASSFPLGGYTEAFF
TGTGCCAGCAGTTTCCCGTTAGGGGGATACACTGAAGCTTTCTTT
>-|TRBV6-5|TRBJ2-5|-
CASSYLSTRSETQYF
TGTGCCAGCAGTTACCTATCGACAAGGTCAGAGACCCAGTACTTC
>TRBD1|TRBV19|TRBJ2-7|-
CASSLRDRAYEQYF
TGTGCCAGTAGTCTCCGGGACAGAGCCTACGAGCAGTACTTC
>TRBD1|TRBV19|TRBJ1-5|-
CATRDSQWQPQHF
TGTGCCACCCGGGACAGCCAGTGGCAGCCCCAGCATTTT
>-|TRBV27|TRBJ2-1|once
CASSYSGGDEQFF
TGTGCCAGCAGTTATTCCGGGGGAGATGAGCAGTTCTTC
>-|TRBV29-1|TRBJ2-1|-
CSVEGSGWGFF
TGCAGCGTTGAGGGTTCGGGGTGGGGGTTCTTC
>TRBD1|TRBV6-5|TRBJ2-5|-
CASSRDRQETQYF
TGTGCCAGCAGCCGGGACAGGCAAGAGACCCAGTACTTC
>-|TRBV11-1|TRBJ2-7|-
CASSRDDRSHSYEQYF
TGTGCCAGCAGCCGAGACGACAGATCCCACTCCTACGAGCAGTACTTC
>TRBD2|TRBV25-1|TRBJ2-5|-
CASSEEAGGLETQYF
TGTGCCAGCAGTGAAGAAGCGGGGGGGCTCGAGACCCAGTACTTC
>-|TRBV7-3|TRBJ2-2|-
CASSVPYTGELFF
TGTGCCAGCAGCGTCCCATACACCGGGGAGCTGTTTTTT
>-|TRBV29-1|TRBJ1-4|once
CSARRQGNEKLFF
TGCAGCGCCCGCAGGCAGGGTAACGAAAAACTGTTTTTT
>-|TRBV9|TRBJ1-1|once
CASSVFSGGTEAFF
TGTGCCAGCAGCGTATTCTCGGGGGGCACTGAAGCTTTCTTT
>-|TRBV28|TRBJ1-1|-
CASTSGGFTEAFF
TGTGCCAGCACAAGTGGCGGGTTCACTGAAGCTTTCTTT
>TRBD1|TRBV5-6|TRBJ1-2|-
CANSWGDRRNYGYTF
TGTGCCAACAGCTGGGGGGACAGACGGAACTATGGCTACACCTTC
>TRBD1|TRBV2|TRBJ2-5|-
CASSDNRGRETQYF
TGTGCCAGCAGTGATAACAGGGGGCGAGAGACCCAGTACTTC
>-|TRBV4-1|TRBJ2-2|-
CASSAGQGISTGELFF
TGCGCCAGCAGCGCGGGGCAGGGTATAAGCACCGGGGAGCTGTTTTTT
>TRBD1|TRBV2|TRBJ2-5|-
CASRTSGTGVGETQYF
TGTGCCAGCAGGACATCCGGGACAGGGGTTGGAGAGACCCAGTACTTC